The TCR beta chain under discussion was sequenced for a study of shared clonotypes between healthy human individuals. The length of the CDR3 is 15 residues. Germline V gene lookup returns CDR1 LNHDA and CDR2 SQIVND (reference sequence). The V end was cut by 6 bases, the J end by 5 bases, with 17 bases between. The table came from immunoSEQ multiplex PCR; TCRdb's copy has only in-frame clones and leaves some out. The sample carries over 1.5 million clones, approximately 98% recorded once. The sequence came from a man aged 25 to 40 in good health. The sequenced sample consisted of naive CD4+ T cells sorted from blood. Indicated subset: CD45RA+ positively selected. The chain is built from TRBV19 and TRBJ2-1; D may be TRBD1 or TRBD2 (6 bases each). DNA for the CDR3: TGTGCCAGTAGATATCTAGCGAGACAGGACAATGAGCAGTTCTTC. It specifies CASRYLARQDNEQFF.